Listed here are 21 T cell receptor beta chains from one sample, sequenced in a study of T cells after yellow fever vaccination. TCRdb re-analysed the 5' RACE reads in MiXCR, keeping a single row per CDR3 protein. The profile shows about 320,000 distinct CDR3 sequences, 4% to 5.5% of them singletons. The specimen was PBMCs, collected 15 days after the yellow fever booster vaccination. The receptor set was obtained from a man younger than 35 who received the YFV17D yellow fever vaccine.

This sequence joins TRBV12-3 or TRBV12-4 and TRBJ2-7; 12 nucleotides match TRBD2. The CDR3 contains 14 residues. V lost 6 bases to trimming and J lost 2 bases; unmatched junction nucleotides: 2. The CDR3 sequence: CASRLAGGTYEQYF. The CDR3, as DNA: TGTGCCAGCAGACTAGCGGGGGGAACCTACGAGCAGTACTTC.

This clonotype was counted at least ten times. The chain is built from TRBV7-8 and TRBJ1-1, with D possibly matching TRBD1 (6 bases). Germline lookup yields CDR1 SGHVS and CDR2 FQNEAQ. The CDR3 totals 15 residues. Trimming removed 4 bases from V and 3 bases from J, with 15 bases in between. CDR3 in amino acids: CASSYVHSGDTEAFF. The CDR3 DNA reads as TGTGCCAGCAGCTACGTTCACTCAGGGGACACTGAAGCTTTCTTT.

The V and J genes are TRBV20-1 and TRBJ1-5; perhaps TRBD1 as D (5 bases). The germline V gene encodes CDR1 DFQATT and CDR2 SNEGSKA (reference sequence). This CDR3 spans 12 amino acids. The ends were cut back, 6 bases at V and 5 bases at J, with 11 bases in the middle. CDR3 amino acids: CSAAQGDQPQHF. As DNA, the CDR3 is TGCAGTGCAGCGCAAGGGGATCAGCCCCAGCATTTT.

This clonotype was seen repeatedly, ten times or more. The chain links TRBV4-2 to TRBJ2-2; TRBD1 agrees at 10 bases. Losses at the gene ends were 1 base for V and 5 bases for J; bases not matched to a gene: 4. There are 16 residues in the CDR3. Germline CDR1 and CDR2: LGHNA and YNFKEQ. The CDR3 coding sequence is TGTGCCAGCAGCCAAGCCACGGGACAGGGGACCGGGGAGCTGTTTTTT. It is translated as CASSQATGQGTGELFF.

This clonotype has a count of ten or more. This chain connects TRBV7-2 to TRBJ2-5; 10 bases are a match to TRBD2. This CDR3 region has 13 residues. V shed 5 bases, J shed 4 bases, and the junction held 1 base outside the gene matches. CDR1 is SGHTA and CDR2 is FQGNSA in the germline V gene. The CDR3 DNA follows: TGTGCCAGCAGCCGGACTAGCGGAGAGACCCAGTACTTC. It is translated as CASSRTSGETQYF.

This chain uses TRBV5-1 with TRBJ2-2; perhaps TRBD2 as D (6 bases). Germline CDR1 is SGHRS and CDR2 is YFSETQ. V lost 2 bases and J 5 bases, leaving 13 bases between the germline ends. The length of the CDR3 is 15 residues. The CDR3: CASSFGGVGTGELFF. CDR3 in DNA: TGCGCCAGCAGCTTTGGCGGGGTAGGAACCGGGGAGCTGTTTTTT.

This clonotype was counted a few times. This chain links TRBV3-1 with TRBJ2-3; weak D call: TRBD1 (7 bases). Between the trimmed V and J ends, which lost 2 bases and 5 bases, there was a span of 8 bases. The CDR3 has 13 amino acids. Germline V CDR1 and CDR2: LGHDT, YNNKEL (reference sequence). CDR3 residues: CASSQQGGDTQYF. The CDR3 DNA reads TGTGCCAGCAGCCAACAGGGGGGAGATACGCAGTATTTT.

The chain combines TRBV29-1 with TRBJ1-2; 7 bases match TRBD1. Germline V gene lookup returns CDR1 SQVTM and CDR2 ANQGSEA. The CDR3 covers 16 residues. V trimming: 7 bases; J trimming: 3 bases; junction bases outside the gene matches: 17. As DNA, the CDR3 is TGCAGCGCTTGGACAGGAGAGTTTCCATATGACTATGGCTACACCTTC. Translated, it gives CSAWTGEFPYDYGYTF.

This clonotype was observed a few times. The V gene is TRBV7-2, the J gene TRBJ2-3, with TRBD2 identical over 8 bases. After removal of 5 bases from V and 9 bases from J, the junction contained 19 bases not matched to a gene. The germline V gene encodes CDR1 SGHTA and CDR2 FQGNSA. The CDR3 consists of 17 residues. CDR3 protein: CASSRLGVAGSGGTQYF. CDR3 nucleotide sequence: TGTGCCAGCAGCCGCCTTGGTGTAGCGGGGTCGGGGGGGACGCAGTATTTT.

This clonotype has ten or more counts. The chain is built from TRBV9 and TRBJ2-5, with 7 bases lining up with TRBD2. The ends lost 5 bases at V and 1 base at J; junction bases unmatched: 5. The germline V gene encodes CDR1 SGDLS and CDR2 YYNGEE. This CDR3 has 14 residues. Written as DNA, the CDR3 is TGTGCCAGCAGTATCTCTAGCGGCCAAGAGACCCAGTACTTC. This codes for CASSISSGQETQYF.

This clonotype has only a few counts. The chain joins TRBV11-2 to TRBJ1-6, with D uncertain. Trimming pared 4 bases from V and 7 bases from J, leaving 11 bases between. The CDR3 totals 14 residues. From germline, CDR1 is SGHAT and CDR2 FQNNGV. The CDR3 DNA follows: TGTGCCAGCAGCTCCTTGACCCTGAATTCACCCCTCCACTTT. Its protein is CASSSLTLNSPLHF.

Note on this clonotype: Its ends do not fully match the called genes, so a read error is possible. This chain's CDR3 is CASSLVGTRRETQYF. The CDR3 nucleotides read TGTGCTAGCAGCTTAGTTGGAACCCGGAGGGAGACCCAGTACTTC. This chain links TRBV7-7 with TRBJ2-5; possible D gene TRBD2, 5 bases. The CDR3 totals 15 residues. Germline values: CDR1 SSHAT, CDR2 FNYEAQ (reference sequence). Complete variable domain (other parts from reference TRBV7-7 and TRBJ2-5): GAGVSQSPRYKVTKRGQDVTLRCDPISSHATLYWYQQALGQGPEFLTYFNYEAQPDKSGLPSDRFSAERPEGSISTLTIQRTEQRDSAMYRCASSLVGTRRETQYFGPGTRLLVL.

V gene TRBV5-1 combines with J gene TRBJ1-1; D possibly corresponds to TRBD1 (6 bases). CDR1 is SGHRS and CDR2 is YFSETQ in the germline V gene. This CDR3 is 16 amino acids long. The V end lost 0 bases, the J end lost 2 bases, and 14 bases lay between the germline ends. CDR3 residues: CASSLGWGGLNTEAFF. In DNA form, the CDR3 reads TGCGCCAGCAGCTTGGGTTGGGGGGGGCTCAACACTGAAGCTTTCTTT.

J is TRBJ1-6 and V is TRBV9; D call uncertain. CDR1 and CDR2 (germline): SGDLS, YYNGEE. CDR3 length: 17 amino acids. V was clipped by 4 bases and J by 2 bases, with 16 bases between them. As DNA, the CDR3 is TGTGCCAGCAGCCCCGACGGCACGAAGGCCTATAATTCACCCCTCCACTTT. It specifies CASSPDGTKAYNSPLHF.

This clonotype came up many times. The CDR3 spells CASSQDLANTEAFF. The CDR3 nucleotides read TGCGCCAGCAGCCAAGATCTGGCCAACACTGAAGCTTTCTTT. The V call is TRBV4-3, the J call TRBJ1-1, with unresolved D. CDR1 and CDR2 from the germline V gene are LGHNA and YSLEER. The CDR3 loop spans 14 amino acids. The V gene lost 0 bases and the J gene lost 2 bases, with 7 bases spanning the gap.

In this sample, this clonotype turned up many times. J is TRBJ2-2 and V is TRBV7-2, with TRBD1 matching 7 bases. After removal of 5 bases from V and 6 bases from J, the junction contained 3 bases not matched to a gene. The CDR3 has 13 residues. CDR1 is SGHTA and CDR2 is FQGNSA in the germline V gene. The CDR3 DNA reads as TGTGCCAGCAGCAGACAGGGATCCGGGGAGCTGTTTTTT. This translates into CASSRQGSGELFF.

In its sample, this clonotype was seen a few times. This chain links TRBV12-3 or TRBV12-4 with TRBJ2-2, with D perhaps TRBD1 (6 bases). Trimming pared 5 bases from V and 0 bases from J, leaving 13 bases between. This CDR3 is built from 16 residues. In nucleotides, the CDR3 is TGTGCCAGCAGTATAAACAGGGTCTCGAACACCGGGGAGCTGTTTTTT. This translates into CASSINRVSNTGELFF.

The chain carries TRBV3-1 and TRBJ2-5; perhaps TRBD2 as D (6 bases). Germline V CDR1 and CDR2: LGHDT, YNNKEL (reference sequence). CDR3 length equals 14 residues. The germline V and J ends were trimmed by 6 bases and 1 base, with 12 bases remaining between them. The DNA for the CDR3 is TGTGCCAGCAGGGACCGGGGACTCCAAGAGACCCAGTACTTC. Encoded protein: CASRDRGLQETQYF.

This clonotype showed up just a few times. The gene calls are TRBV5-1 and TRBJ1-4, with D possibly matching TRBD1 (6 bases). The length of the CDR3 is 14 residues. The V and J ends lost 4 bases and 5 bases respectively, with 12 bases between them. Germline CDR1 and CDR2: SGHRS and YFSETQ. Here the CDR3 DNA reads TGCGCCAGCAGCCCGGACAGCCGCAATGAAAAACTGTTTTTT. Encoded protein: CASSPDSRNEKLFF.

In its sample, this clonotype was seen a few times. This chain connects TRBV6-2 or TRBV6-3 to TRBJ1-2, with D uncertain. This CDR3 has 12 residues. Germline loops: CDR1 MNHEY, CDR2 SVGEGT. The CDR3 loop is CDSRETNYGYTF. The CDR3 DNA follows: TGTGACTCCCGGGAGACAAACTATGGCTACACCTTC.

The chain employs TRBV7-9 and TRBJ1-5, with 8 bases that match TRBD1. The CDR3 is 15 amino acids. V shed 5 bases, J shed 8 bases, and the junction held 11 bases outside the gene matches. Germline lookup yields CDR1 SEHNR and CDR2 FQNEAQ (reference sequence). As DNA, the CDR3 is TGTGCCAGCAGCAAGGACAGGGAACGTCGGAAGCCCCAGCATTTT. Its protein product is CASSKDRERRKPQHF.